The rows below give T cell receptor beta chains drawn from one sample of a study of T cell responses to AZD1222 COVID-19 vaccine. Profiling relied on immunoSEQ multiplex PCR, and the TCRdb table lists in-frame clones only, not all of them. The sample has about 130,000 clones, about 91% seen once; the top ten hold 1.5% to 2%. Sample: peripheral blood, taken 28 days after the second AZD1222 dose. Every receptor here comes from an adult who received the AZD1222 COVID-19 vaccine. Both conserved end residues are part of each CDR3. Clone size is given for some rows only: seen once, a few or many times, or a class if the clone is expanded.

CDR3: CASSPPGTGWDEQFF
V: TRBV18
size: .

CDR3: CASSIGAVGASGKGAFSYNEQFF
V: TRBV19
size: once

CDR3: CASSLWEVDGGWDEQFF
V: TRBV11-3
size: .

CDR3: CAIRPPGPRSLQFF
V: TRBV10-3
size: .

CDR3: CASSQGDRGNTIYF
V: TRBV3-1/TRBV3-2
size: .

CDR3: CAWSLQGTEAFF
V: TRBV30
size: .

CDR3: CTSSPQWETKNSSYNEQFF
V: TRBV1
size: .

CDR3: CASSVGWGGDSPLHF
V: TRBV9
size: .

CDR3: CASSQAQSAGGTGQANYGYTF
V: TRBV6-6
size: .

CDR3: CASSSRTGGLETQYF
V: TRBV7-2
size: .

CDR3: CASSSQFPGELFF
V: TRBV7-2
size: .

CDR3: CASSLGSQLTEAFF
V: TRBV5-1
size: .

CDR3: CASSRTGNTEAFF
V: TRBV5-8
size: .

CDR3: CASSPMQGTGELFF
V: TRBV7-9
size: .

CDR3: CATPFSEAPWAFF
V: TRBV24-1
size: .

CDR3: CASSVESETQYF
V: TRBV9
size: .

CDR3: CASSQSDSGETQYF
V: TRBV3-1/TRBV3-2
size: .

CDR3: CASSRQGGETQYF
V: TRBV6-5
size: .

CDR3: CATSTPDWTGSYGYTF
V: TRBV15
size: .

CDR3: CASSEWAGGSTDTQYF
V: TRBV6-1
size: .

CDR3: CSVRGEGEKLFF
V: TRBV29-1
size: .

CDR3: CASCRDRNSPLHF
V: TRBV27
size: .

CDR3: CASSLGQGGGYTF
V: TRBV28
size: once

CDR3: CASSPPQGKYEQYF
V: TRBV27
size: .

CDR3: CASTAPGVRTQYF
V: TRBV6-5
size: once

CDR3: CASRQVSTDTQYF
V: TRBV3-1/TRBV3-2
size: .

CDR3: CATSDRHRGHTEAFF
V: TRBV24-1
size: .

CDR3: CAWGIGTASGYTF
V: TRBV30
size: .

CDR3: CATSDRQYYGYTF
V: TRBV24-1
size: .

CDR3: CASSPGLRNTEAFF
V: TRBV3-1/TRBV3-2
size: .

CDR3: CASSPTGAQQATQYF
V: TRBV7-6
size: .

CDR3: CASSPPTRGEQYF
V: TRBV18
size: .

CDR3: CASSYSALRDTEAFF
V: TRBV6-5
size: .

CDR3: CASSFMGQGAAEAFF
V: TRBV5-1
size: .

CDR3: CASIGTQETQYF
V: TRBV3-1/TRBV3-2
size: .

CDR3: CASSLGTSHEQFF
V: TRBV13
size: .

CDR3: CASSESGTGPTGELFF
V: TRBV25-1
size: .

CDR3: CASSFPNSTGVSFEGNQPQHF
V: TRBV7-3
size: .

CDR3: CASSVTSGSGNEQFF
V: TRBV27
size: .

CDR3: CASSQDPGQPQHF
V: TRBV4-1
size: .

CDR3: CAISAASASSYNEQFF
V: TRBV10-3
size: .

CDR3: CASSPHADYGYTF
V: TRBV7-9
size: .

CDR3: CASSEARPGGSTEAFF
V: TRBV28
size: .

CDR3: CASSPDRGYGYTF
V: TRBV6-6
size: once

CDR3: CSVVGQFYGYTF
V: TRBV29-1
size: .

CDR3: CASSPRGNYGYTF
V: TRBV5-4
size: .

CDR3: CASSDDRGRAVHYGYTF
V: TRBV9
size: .

CDR3: CASSHRGQANEKLFF
V: TRBV7-8
size: .

CDR3: CASSPSGQQYNEQFF
V: TRBV9
size: .

CDR3: CASSGTTVQNTEAFF
V: TRBV18
size: .

CDR3: CASSLGQLNQPQHF
V: TRBV5-8
size: few